The rows below give T cell receptor beta chains drawn from one sample of a study of CD8 T cells in Susac syndrome. TCRdb reprocessed the immunoSEQ multiplex PCR reads via MiXCR and lists one record per CDR3 protein. Of 200,000 to 300,000 distinct CDR3 sequences listed, less than 96% are singletons. Sequencing was carried out using CD4+ T cells from PBMCs. These receptors were obtained from a human donor with Susac syndrome. The CDR3 runs from the conserved cysteine through the conserved F or W. Fields, in order: D gene, J gene, clone size, V gene, CDR3 protein, CDR3 DNA. A D gene is named only where the DNA matches it firmly. A clone size is listed for some rows: how often the clone was seen (once, few, many), or a class if it is expanded.

>-|TRBJ2-1|once|TRBV5-4
CASSQLGDGTYNEQFF
TGTGCCAGCAGCCAATTAGGGGACGGTACCTACAATGAGCAGTTCTTC
>-|TRBJ2-1|-|TRBV29-1
CSVGKSGGITSYNEQFF
TGCAGCGTTGGGAAATCCGGGGGAATAACCTCCTACAATGAGCAGTTCTTC
>-|TRBJ2-6|-|TRBV27
CASWAGSGANVLTF
TGTGCCAGCTGGGCCGGCTCTGGGGCCAACGTCCTGACTTTC
>TRBD2|TRBJ2-1|-|TRBV5-4
CASSSPGLAGGPRNEQFF
TGTGCCAGCAGCTCCCCGGGACTAGCGGGAGGGCCTAGGAATGAGCAGTTCTTC
>-|TRBJ2-5|once|TRBV20-1
CSARTQQETQYF
TGCAGTGCTAGGACACAGCAAGAGACCCAGTACTTC
>TRBD2|TRBJ2-1|-|TRBV20-1
CSARQGPLAATYNEQFF
TGCAGTGCTAGGCAGGGGCCACTAGCGGCTACCTACAATGAGCAGTTCTTC
>-|TRBJ2-7|once|TRBV12-3/TRBV12-4
CATTQDPQGHEQYF
TGTGCCACCACCCAAGACCCACAGGGACACGAGCAGTACTTC
>-|TRBJ1-2|-|TRBV3-1
CASSHDGGSGYTF
TGTGCCAGCAGCCACGATGGAGGGAGCGGCTACACCTTC
>TRBD2|TRBJ2-7|-|TRBV4-1
CASSRYPRLAGAYEQYF
TGCGCCAGCAGCCGATACCCCCGTCTAGCGGGAGCCTACGAGCAGTACTTC
>-|TRBJ1-1|-|TRBV29-1
CSAETGGGTEAFF
TGCAGCGCAGAGACCGGGGGTGGGACTGAAGCTTTCTTT
>-|TRBJ1-1|-|TRBV29-1
CSVEGGGRANTEAFF
TGCAGCGTTGAGGGGGGGGGTCGTGCGAACACTGAAGCTTTCTTT
>TRBD2|TRBJ2-1|-|TRBV5-1
CASSHGLADNEQFF
TGCGCCAGCAGCCACGGACTAGCCGACAATGAGCAGTTCTTC
>TRBD1|TRBJ1-5|-|TRBV2
CASSPDRGPTQPQHF
TGTGCCAGCAGTCCCGACAGGGGCCCTACTCAGCCCCAGCATTTT
>TRBD1|TRBJ2-1|-|TRBV29-1
CSVEEGGDRFSGSYNEQFF
TGCAGCGTTGAAGAAGGTGGGGACAGGTTCTCGGGCTCCTACAATGAGCAGTTCTTC
>-|TRBJ1-2|-|TRBV21-1
CASHNRANYGYTF
TGTGCCAGCCACAACAGGGCTAACTATGGCTACACCTTC
>TRBD2|TRBJ2-7|-|TRBV20-1
CSARTRAYEQYF
TGCAGTGCCAGGACTAGGGCCTACGAGCAGTACTTC
>-|TRBJ2-2|-|TRBV18
CASCRTANTGELFF
TGTGCCAGCTGCCGGACAGCGAACACCGGGGAGCTGTTTTTT
>-|TRBJ1-3|-|TRBV29-1
CSVARGSGNTIYF
TGCAGCGTCGCGCGAGGCTCTGGAAACACCATATATTTT